This T cell receptor beta chain originates from a study of cytomegalovirus exposure and HLA in healthy donors. Germline CDR1 SEHNR, CDR2 FQNEAQ (reference sequence). The CDR3 covers 13 residues. The V gene lost 5 bases and the J gene lost 5 bases, with 9 bases spanning the gap. Points on this clone: No antigen is known for it.

General study findings and limits: Earlier results showed most TCR beta V segments being productive about 87% or about 30% of the time.

This PCR relied on a set of 60 Vbeta primers and 13 Jbeta primers. Under the authors' procedure: The count from a later analysis was about 80 million unique TCR beta chains, 9.5 million to 11 million of them shared. Only in-frame clones appear in the TCRdb table, and some are missing; sequencing was by immunoSEQ multiplex PCR. V and J calls plus clone size are reproduced from that table; the DNA served to infer D and trimming. The sample lists 150,000 to 200,000 clones; around three quarters were seen once. The source of this sequence is a woman younger than 45 in good health and CMV-seropositive. The chain uses TRBV7-9 and TRBJ1-4; D gene ambiguous. The source material was PBMCs. The CDR3 loop is CASSPTQNEKLFF. CDR3 in DNA: TGTGCCAGCAGCCCAACTCAAAATGAAAAACTGTTTTTT.